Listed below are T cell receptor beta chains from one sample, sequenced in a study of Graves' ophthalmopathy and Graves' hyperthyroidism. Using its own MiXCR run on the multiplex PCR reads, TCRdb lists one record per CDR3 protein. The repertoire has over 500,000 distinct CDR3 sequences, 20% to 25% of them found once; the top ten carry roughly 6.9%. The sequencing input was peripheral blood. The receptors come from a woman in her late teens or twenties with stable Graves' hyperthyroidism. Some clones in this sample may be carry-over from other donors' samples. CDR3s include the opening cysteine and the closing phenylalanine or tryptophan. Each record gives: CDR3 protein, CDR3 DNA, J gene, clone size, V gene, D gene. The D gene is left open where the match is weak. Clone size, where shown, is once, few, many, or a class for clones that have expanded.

CSVEAGRGTGELFF,TGCAGCGTTGAGGCAGGGAGGGGCACCGGGGAGCTGTTTTTT,TRBJ2-2,.,TRBV29-1,TRBD2
CASSLLSETQYF,TGTGCCAGCAGCTTATTGTCAGAGACCCAGTACTTC,TRBJ2-5,many,TRBV28,.
CASSHPDRGSNQPQHF,TGCGCCAGCAGCCACCCAGACAGGGGGTCCAATCAGCCCCAGCATTTT,TRBJ1-5,few,TRBV4-1,TRBD1
CASTPQGTTEAFF,TGTGCCAGCACTCCTCAGGGTACGACTGAAGCTTTCTTT,TRBJ1-1,many,TRBV5-5,.
CATSDRQDNQPQHF,TGTGCCACCAGTGATCGACAGGACAATCAGCCCCAGCATTTT,TRBJ1-5,many,TRBV24-1,.
CASSLVWASTEAFF,TGCGCCAGCAGCTTGGTTTGGGCATCCACTGAAGCTTTCTTT,TRBJ1-1,.,TRBV5-1,.
CASSLEGGHYEQYF,TGTGCCAGCAGTTTAGAGGGCGGACACTACGAGCAGTACTTC,TRBJ2-7,.,TRBV27,.
CASRDARYEQYF,TGCGCCAGCAGGGACGCACGGTACGAGCAGTACTTC,TRBJ2-7,.,TRBV5-1,.
CAAQGSMNTGELFF,TGTGCCGCCCAGGGCTCCATGAACACCGGGGAGCTGTTTTTT,TRBJ2-2,many,TRBV7-9,.
CASSPSTGQIFMNTEAFF,TGTGCCAGTAGCCCCTCCACGGGACAAATCTTCATGAACACTGAAGCTTTCTTT,TRBJ1-1,few,TRBV19,.
CASSGSVYGYTF,TGTGCCAGCAGTGGAAGCGTCTATGGCTACACCTTC,TRBJ1-2,many,TRBV2,.
CASASGGTETQYF,TGTGCCAGCGCTTCGGGGGGTACAGAGACCCAGTACTTC,TRBJ2-5,many,TRBV11-2,TRBD2
CSAGGLGETQYF,TGCAGTGCTGGGGGACTTGGAGAGACCCAGTACTTC,TRBJ2-5,.,TRBV20-1,.
CASSARGVTDTQYF,TGTGCCAGCAGTGCACGGGGGGTCACAGATACGCAGTATTTT,TRBJ2-3,.,TRBV6-1,TRBD2
CASRTQGAGTGELFF,TGTGCCAGCAGAACACAGGGGGCTGGCACCGGGGAGCTGTTTTTT,TRBJ2-2,few,TRBV6-2/TRBV6-3,TRBD1
CASSSGGEETQYF,TGCGCCAGCAGCAGCGGGGGGGAAGAGACCCAGTACTTC,TRBJ2-5,many,TRBV5-1,TRBD2
CSVEEAQRTEAFF,TGCAGCGTTGAGGAGGCCCAAAGGACTGAAGCTTTCTTT,TRBJ1-1,many,TRBV29-1,.
CAWSVKRDSGELFF,TGTGCCTGGAGTGTGAAACGCGACTCCGGGGAGCTGTTTTTT,TRBJ2-2,many,TRBV30,.
CASRAGLSSYEQYF,TGTGCCAGCAGGGCAGGGCTAAGCTCCTACGAGCAGTACTTC,TRBJ2-7,many,TRBV25-1,.
CASSSVGQDNQPQHF,TGCGCCAGCAGTTCAGTAGGACAAGACAATCAGCCCCAGCATTTT,TRBJ1-5,.,TRBV4-1,.
CASVDRGLGNQPQHF,TGTGCCAGTGTGGACAGGGGGCTCGGTAATCAGCCCCAGCATTTT,TRBJ1-5,once,TRBV19,TRBD1
CATSTGTYEQYF,TGTGCCACCTCGACAGGCACCTACGAGCAGTACTTC,TRBJ2-7,many,TRBV6-5,.
CASRRTGPGYGYTF,TGTGCCAGCAGGCGGACAGGGCCTGGCTATGGCTACACCTTC,TRBJ1-2,few,TRBV6-1,TRBD1
CATDRASRMTTEAFF,TGTGCCACCGACAGGGCTTCTAGGATGACCACTGAAGCTTTCTTT,TRBJ1-1,.,TRBV6-2/TRBV6-3,TRBD1
CSARDPQGVYEQYF,TGCAGTGCTAGAGATCCCCAGGGTGTCTACGAGCAGTACTTC,TRBJ2-7,few,TRBV20-1,.
CASCYDSYEQYF,TGTGCCAGCTGCTACGACTCCTACGAGCAGTACTTC,TRBJ2-7,.,TRBV7-2,.
CAWSGFGVPGVQPQHF,TGTGCCTGGAGTGGATTTGGGGTCCCGGGGGTGCAGCCCCAGCATTTT,TRBJ1-5,many,TRBV30,.
CATSRDPGEEQYF,TGTGCCACCAGCAGAGATCCCGGGGAGGAGCAGTACTTC,TRBJ2-7,many,TRBV15,.
CASSTKLSFTEAFF,TGTGCCAGCAGTACCAAACTTAGTTTCACTGAAGCTTTCTTT,TRBJ1-1,many,TRBV12-3/TRBV12-4,.
CASSVDTSSGNTIYF,TGTGCCAGCAGTGTGGACACCAGCTCTGGAAACACCATATATTTT,TRBJ1-3,many,TRBV6-4,.
CAWRSGYSYEQYF,TGTGCCTGGAGGTCGGGCTACTCCTACGAGCAGTACTTC,TRBJ2-7,many,TRBV30,.
CATSDPGERGEETQYF,TGTGCCACCAGTGACCCGGGGGAGCGGGGGGAAGAGACCCAGTACTTC,TRBJ2-5,.,TRBV24-1,TRBD2
CASGRPEQYF,TGTGCCAGCGGGCGTCCCGAGCAGTACTTC,TRBJ2-7,many,TRBV28,.
CAPRGRGSPAGELFF,TGTGCCCCAAGAGGGAGGGGGTCCCCAGCCGGGGAGCTGTTTTTT,TRBJ2-2,many,TRBV27,.